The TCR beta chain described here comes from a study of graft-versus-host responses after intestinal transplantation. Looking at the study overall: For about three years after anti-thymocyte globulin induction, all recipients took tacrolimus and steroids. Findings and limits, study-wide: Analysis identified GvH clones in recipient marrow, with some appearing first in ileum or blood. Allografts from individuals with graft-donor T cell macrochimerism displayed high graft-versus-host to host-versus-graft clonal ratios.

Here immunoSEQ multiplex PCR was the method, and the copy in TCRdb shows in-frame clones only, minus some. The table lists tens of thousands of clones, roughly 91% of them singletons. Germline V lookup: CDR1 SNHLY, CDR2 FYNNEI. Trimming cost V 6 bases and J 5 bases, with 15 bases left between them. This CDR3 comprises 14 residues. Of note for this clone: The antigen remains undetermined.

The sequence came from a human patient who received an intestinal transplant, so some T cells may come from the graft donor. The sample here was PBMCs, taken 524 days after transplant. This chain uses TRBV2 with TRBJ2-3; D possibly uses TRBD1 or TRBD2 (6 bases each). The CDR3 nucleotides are TGTGCCAGCAGGGGAGGTGGGACAATAGATACGCAGTATTTT. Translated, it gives CASRGGGTIDTQYF.